This TCR beta chain derives from a study of blood T cell repertoires in COVID-19. Study-wide background: PBMCs, B-cell-depleted T cells, or T cells provided the cDNA or gDNA that made up the material.

Looked up from germline, CDR1 is SGHVS and CDR2 is FQNEAQ. This CDR3 is 15 amino acids long. The V end lost 4 bases, the J end lost 0 bases, and 10 bases lay between the germline ends. In the authors' methods: Reference gene primer amplification yielded estimated nucleated cell counts. The assay was immunoSEQ multiplex PCR, and TCRdb's table has in-frame clones only and misses some. V and J calls and clone size are copied from that table; D and trimming were computed from the DNA. The sample carries over 90,000 clones, around 89% recorded once. The chain uses TRBV7-8 and TRBJ1-3; weak D call: TRBD1 (5 bases). The receptor's source is a woman aged 60-70 years with acute or convalescent COVID-19. Sequencing was carried out using peripheral blood. The CDR3 bases are TGTGCCAGCAGCTCGACAGTCCGCTCTGGAAACACCATATATTTT. Its protein is CASSSTVRSGNTIYF.